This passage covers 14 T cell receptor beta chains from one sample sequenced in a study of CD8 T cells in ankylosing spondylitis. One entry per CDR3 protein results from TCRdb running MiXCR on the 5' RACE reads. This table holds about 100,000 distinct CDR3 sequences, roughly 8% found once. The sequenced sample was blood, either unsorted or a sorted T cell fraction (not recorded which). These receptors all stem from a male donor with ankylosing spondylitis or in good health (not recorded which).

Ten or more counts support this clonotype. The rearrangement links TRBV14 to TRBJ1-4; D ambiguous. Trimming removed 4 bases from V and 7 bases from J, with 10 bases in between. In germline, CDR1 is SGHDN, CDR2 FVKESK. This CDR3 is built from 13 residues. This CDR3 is CASSRGSGEKLFF. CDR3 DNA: TGTGCCAGCAGCCGAGGTTCGGGTGAAAAACTGTTTTTT.

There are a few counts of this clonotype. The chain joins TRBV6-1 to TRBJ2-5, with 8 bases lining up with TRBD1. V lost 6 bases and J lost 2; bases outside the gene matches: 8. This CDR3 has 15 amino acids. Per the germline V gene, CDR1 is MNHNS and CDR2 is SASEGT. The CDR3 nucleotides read TGTGCCAGCAGATTGCAGGGGGCAGGGCAAGAGACCCAGTACTTC. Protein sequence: CASRLQGAGQETQYF.

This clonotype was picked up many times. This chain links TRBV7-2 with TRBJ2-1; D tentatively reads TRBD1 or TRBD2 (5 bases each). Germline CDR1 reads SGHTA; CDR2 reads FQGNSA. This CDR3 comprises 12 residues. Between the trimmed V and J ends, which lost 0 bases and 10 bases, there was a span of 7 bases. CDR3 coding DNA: TGTGCCAGCAGCTTAGCGGGACGCGAGCAGTTCTTC. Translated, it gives CASSLAGREQFF.

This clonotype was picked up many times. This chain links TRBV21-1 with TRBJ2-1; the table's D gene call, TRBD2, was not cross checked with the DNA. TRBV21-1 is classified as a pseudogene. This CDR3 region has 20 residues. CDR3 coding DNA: TGTGCCAGCAGCAAAGTCGCTAGCGGGATGTCTACTCCTTCCTACAATGAGCAGTTCTTC. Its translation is CASSKVASGMSTPSYNEQFF.

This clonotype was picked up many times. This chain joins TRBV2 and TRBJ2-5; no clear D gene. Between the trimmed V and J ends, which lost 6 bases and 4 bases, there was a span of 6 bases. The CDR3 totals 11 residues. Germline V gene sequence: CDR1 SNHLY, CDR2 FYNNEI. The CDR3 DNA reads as TGTGCCAGCAGCACTCGAGAGACCCAGTACTTC. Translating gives CASSTRETQYF.

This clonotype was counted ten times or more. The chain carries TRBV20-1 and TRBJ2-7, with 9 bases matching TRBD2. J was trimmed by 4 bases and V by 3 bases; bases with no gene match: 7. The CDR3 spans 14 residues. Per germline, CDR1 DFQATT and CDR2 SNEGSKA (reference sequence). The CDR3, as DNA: TGCAGTGCTAGTGCTCTAGCGGGACCTTACGAGCAGTACTTC. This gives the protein CSASALAGPYEQYF.

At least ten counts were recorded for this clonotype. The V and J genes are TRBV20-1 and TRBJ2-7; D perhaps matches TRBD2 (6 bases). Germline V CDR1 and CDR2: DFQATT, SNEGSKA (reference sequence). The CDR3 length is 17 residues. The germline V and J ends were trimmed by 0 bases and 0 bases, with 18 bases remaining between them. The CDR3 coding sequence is TGCAGTGCTAGAGATCTGAATCGAGCGGGTGCCTCCTACGAGCAGTACTTC. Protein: CSARDLNRAGASYEQYF.

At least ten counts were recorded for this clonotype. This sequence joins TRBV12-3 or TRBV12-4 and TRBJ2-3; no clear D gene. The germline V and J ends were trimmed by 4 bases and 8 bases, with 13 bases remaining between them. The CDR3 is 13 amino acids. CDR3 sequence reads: CASSSRSLGTQYF. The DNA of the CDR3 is TGTGCCAGCAGTTCGAGGTCTCTGGGTACGCAGTATTTT.

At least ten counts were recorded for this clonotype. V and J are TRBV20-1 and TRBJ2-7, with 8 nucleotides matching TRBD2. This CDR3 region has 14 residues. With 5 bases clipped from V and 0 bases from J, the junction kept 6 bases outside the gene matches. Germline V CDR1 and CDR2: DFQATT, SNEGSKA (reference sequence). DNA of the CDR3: TGCAGTGCTCTGAGCGGGGGTTCCTCCTACGAGCAGTACTTC. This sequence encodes CSALSGGSSYEQYF.

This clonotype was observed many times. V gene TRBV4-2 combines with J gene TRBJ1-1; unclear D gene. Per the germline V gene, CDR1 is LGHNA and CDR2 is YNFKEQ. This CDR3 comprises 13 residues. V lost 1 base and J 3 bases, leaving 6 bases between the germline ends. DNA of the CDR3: TGTGCCAGCAGCCAAGCGAGGCACACTGAAGCTTTCTTT. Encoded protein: CASSQARHTEAFF.

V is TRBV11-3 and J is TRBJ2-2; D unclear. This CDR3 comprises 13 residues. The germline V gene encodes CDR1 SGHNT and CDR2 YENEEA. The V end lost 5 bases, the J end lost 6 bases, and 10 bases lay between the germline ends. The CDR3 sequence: CASSPGPPGELFF. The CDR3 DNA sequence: TGTGCCAGCAGCCCGGGTCCCCCCGGGGAGCTGTTTTTT. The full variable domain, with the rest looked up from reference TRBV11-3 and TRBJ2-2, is EAGVVQSPRYKIIEKKQPVAFWCNPISGHNTLYWYLQNLGQGPELLIRYENEEAVDDSQLPKDRFSAERLKGVDSTLKIQPAELGDSAVYLCASSPGPPGELFFGEGSRLTVL.

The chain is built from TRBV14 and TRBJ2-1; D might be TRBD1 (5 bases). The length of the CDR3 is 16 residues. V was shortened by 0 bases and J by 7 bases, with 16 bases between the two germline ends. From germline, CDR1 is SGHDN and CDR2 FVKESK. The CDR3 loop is CASSQDRESGGNEQFF. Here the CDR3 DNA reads TGTGCCAGCAGCCAAGACAGGGAATCAGGTGGAAATGAGCAGTTCTTC.

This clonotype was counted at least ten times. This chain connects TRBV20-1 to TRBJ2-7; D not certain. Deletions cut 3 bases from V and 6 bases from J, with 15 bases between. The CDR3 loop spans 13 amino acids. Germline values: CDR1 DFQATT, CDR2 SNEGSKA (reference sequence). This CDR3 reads CSARLPAVSEQYF. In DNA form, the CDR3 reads TGCAGTGCTAGGTTGCCGGCGGTTTCCGAGCAGTACTTC.

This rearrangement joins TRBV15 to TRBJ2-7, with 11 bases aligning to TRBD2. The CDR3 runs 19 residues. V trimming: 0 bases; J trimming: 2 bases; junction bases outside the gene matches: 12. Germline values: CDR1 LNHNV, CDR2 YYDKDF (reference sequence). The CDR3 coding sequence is TGTGCCACCAGCAGAGAGGTCTCTAGCGGGAGGTCTTCTACCTACGAGCAGTACTTC. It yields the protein CATSREVSSGRSSTYEQYF.